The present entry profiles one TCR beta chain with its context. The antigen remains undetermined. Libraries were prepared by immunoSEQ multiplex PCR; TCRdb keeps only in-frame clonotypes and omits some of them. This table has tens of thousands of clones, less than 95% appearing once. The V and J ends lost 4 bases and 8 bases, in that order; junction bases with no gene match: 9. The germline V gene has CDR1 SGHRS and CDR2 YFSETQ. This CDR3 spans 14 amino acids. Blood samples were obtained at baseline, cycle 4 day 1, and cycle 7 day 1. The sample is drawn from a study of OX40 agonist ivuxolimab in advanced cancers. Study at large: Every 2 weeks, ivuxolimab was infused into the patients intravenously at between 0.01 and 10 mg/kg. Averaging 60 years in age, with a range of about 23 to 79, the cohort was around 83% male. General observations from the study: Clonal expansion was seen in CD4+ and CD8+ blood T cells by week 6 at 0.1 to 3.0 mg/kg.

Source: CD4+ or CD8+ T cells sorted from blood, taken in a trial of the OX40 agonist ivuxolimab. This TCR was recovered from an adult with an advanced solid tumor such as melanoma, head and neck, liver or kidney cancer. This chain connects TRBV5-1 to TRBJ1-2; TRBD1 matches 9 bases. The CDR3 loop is CASSRVQGAEGYTF. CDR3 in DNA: TGCGCCAGCAGCCGTGTACAGGGGGCGGAAGGCTACACCTTC.